The clone carrying this T cell receptor beta chain was seen just once. Germline lookup yields CDR1 MDHEN and CDR2 SYDVKM. Trimming took 1 base from V and 8 from J; bases not matched to a gene: 14. The CDR3 totals 17 residues. Per the study methods: Quantification of nucleated cells was approximated via reference gene primer amplification. TCRdb's copy holds only in-frame clones and misses some; the assay was immunoSEQ multiplex PCR. Clone size and V and J calls were adopted from that table, with D and trimming inferred from the DNA. The top ten hold approximately 12% of the sample, which has about 50,000 clones, over 80% seen once. This record comes from a study of blood T cell repertoires in COVID-19. Study details: Samples came from the United States, Italy and Spain, spanning acute and convalescent COVID-19. The cDNA or gDNA used as material had been derived from T cells, B-cell-depleted T cells, or PBMCs.

The sample comprised peripheral blood. This chain uses TRBV28 with TRBJ1-2, with 9 bases matching TRBD1. The TCR was taken from a human donor with active COVID-19. The donor label of this sample is uncertain. The CDR3 DNA reads as TGTGCCAGCAGTTTATTGCCGGGTCGTGGACAGGGGAAGGGCTACACCTTC. Translated: CASSLLPGRGQGKGYTF.